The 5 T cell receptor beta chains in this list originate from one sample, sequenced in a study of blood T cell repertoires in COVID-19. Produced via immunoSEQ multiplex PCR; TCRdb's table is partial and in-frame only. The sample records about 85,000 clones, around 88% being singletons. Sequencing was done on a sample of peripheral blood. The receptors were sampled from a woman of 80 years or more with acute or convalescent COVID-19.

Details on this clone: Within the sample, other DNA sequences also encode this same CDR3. In nucleotides, the CDR3 is TGCGCCAGCAGCTTGGAGGGGGCCTCCACAGATACGCAGTATTTT. Translating gives CASSLEGASTDTQYF. The chain links TRBV5-1 to TRBJ2-3; 7 bases are shared with TRBD1. The germline V gene encodes CDR1 SGHRS and CDR2 YFSETQ. CDR3 length: 15 residues. The V gene end was trimmed by 0 bases and the J gene end by 2 bases; junction bases not matched to a gene: 3.

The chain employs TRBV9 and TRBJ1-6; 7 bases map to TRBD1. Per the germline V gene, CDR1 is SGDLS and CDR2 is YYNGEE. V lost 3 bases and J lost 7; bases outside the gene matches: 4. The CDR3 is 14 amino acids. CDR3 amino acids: CASSARQGNSPLHF. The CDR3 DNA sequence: TGTGCCAGCAGCGCACGACAGGGAAATTCACCCCTCCACTTT.

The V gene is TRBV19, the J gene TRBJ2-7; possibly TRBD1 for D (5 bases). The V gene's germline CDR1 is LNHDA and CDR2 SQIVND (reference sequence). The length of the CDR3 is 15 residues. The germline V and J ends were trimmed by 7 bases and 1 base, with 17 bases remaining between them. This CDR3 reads CASTFGQGGSYEQYF. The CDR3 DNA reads TGTGCCAGTACCTTCGGCCAGGGTGGTTCCTACGAGCAGTACTTC.

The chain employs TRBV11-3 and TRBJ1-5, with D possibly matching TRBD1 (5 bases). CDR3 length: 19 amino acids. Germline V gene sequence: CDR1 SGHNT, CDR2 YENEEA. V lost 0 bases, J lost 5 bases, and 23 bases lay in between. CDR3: CASSLDRGNRQRKDQPQHF. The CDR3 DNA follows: TGTGCCAGCAGCTTAGATAGGGGCAATAGACAGCGTAAGGATCAGCCCCAGCATTTT.

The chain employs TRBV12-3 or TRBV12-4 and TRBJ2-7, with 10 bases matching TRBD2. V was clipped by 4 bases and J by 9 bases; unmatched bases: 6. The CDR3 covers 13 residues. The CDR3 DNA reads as TGTGCCAGCAGTTGGAGCGGGAGGGCCGGGCAGTACTTC. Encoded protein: CASSWSGRAGQYF.